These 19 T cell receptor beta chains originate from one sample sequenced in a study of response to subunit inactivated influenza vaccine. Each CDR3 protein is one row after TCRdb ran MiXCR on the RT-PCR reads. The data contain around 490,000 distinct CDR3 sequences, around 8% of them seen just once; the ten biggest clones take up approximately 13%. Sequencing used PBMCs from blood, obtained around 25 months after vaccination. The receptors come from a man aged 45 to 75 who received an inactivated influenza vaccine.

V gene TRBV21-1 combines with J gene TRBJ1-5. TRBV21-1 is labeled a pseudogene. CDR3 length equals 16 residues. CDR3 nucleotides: TGTGCCAGCAGCACTAAATTCAGCGATAGCAATCAGCCCCAGCATTTT. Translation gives CASSTKFSDSNQPQHF.

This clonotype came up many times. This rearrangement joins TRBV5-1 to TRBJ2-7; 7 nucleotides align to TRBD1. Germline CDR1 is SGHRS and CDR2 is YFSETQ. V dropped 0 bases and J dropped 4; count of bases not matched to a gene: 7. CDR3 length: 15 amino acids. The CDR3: CASSLDLGGWYEQYF. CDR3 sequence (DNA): TGCGCCAGCAGCTTGGACTTAGGGGGCTGGTACGAGCAGTACTTC.

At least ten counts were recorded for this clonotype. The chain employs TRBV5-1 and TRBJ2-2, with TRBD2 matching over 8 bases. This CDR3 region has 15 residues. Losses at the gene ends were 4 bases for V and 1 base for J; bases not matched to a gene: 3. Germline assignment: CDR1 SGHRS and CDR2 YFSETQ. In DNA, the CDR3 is TGCGCCAGCAGCAGGACTAGCTGGAACACCGGGGAGCTGTTTTTT. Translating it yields CASSRTSWNTGELFF.

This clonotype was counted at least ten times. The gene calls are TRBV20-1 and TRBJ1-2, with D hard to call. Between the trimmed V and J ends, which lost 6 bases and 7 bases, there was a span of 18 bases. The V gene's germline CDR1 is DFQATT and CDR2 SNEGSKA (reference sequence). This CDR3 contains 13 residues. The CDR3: CSAPPPAARGYTF. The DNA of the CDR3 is TGCAGTGCCCCGCCCCCCGCAGCTCGTGGCTACACCTTC.

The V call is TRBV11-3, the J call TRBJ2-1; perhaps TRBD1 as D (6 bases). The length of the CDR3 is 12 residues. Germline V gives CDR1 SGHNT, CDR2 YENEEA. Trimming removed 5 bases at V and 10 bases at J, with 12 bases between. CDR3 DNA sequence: TGTGCCAGCAGCCATTCCAGGGGCGAGCAGTTCTTC. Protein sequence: CASSHSRGEQFF.

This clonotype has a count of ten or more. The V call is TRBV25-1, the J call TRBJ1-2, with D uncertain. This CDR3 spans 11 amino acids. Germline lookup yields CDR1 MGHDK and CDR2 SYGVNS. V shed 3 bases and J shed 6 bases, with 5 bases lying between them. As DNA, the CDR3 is TGTGCCAGCAGTGATCTCCATGGCTACACCTTC. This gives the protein CASSDLHGYTF.

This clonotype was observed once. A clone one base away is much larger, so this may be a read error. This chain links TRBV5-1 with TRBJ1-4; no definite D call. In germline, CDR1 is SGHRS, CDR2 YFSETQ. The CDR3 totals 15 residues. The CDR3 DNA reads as TGCGCCAGCAGCTTGGGCTCTGTTCTCGATGATAAACTGTTTTTT. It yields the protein CASSLGSVLDDKLFF.

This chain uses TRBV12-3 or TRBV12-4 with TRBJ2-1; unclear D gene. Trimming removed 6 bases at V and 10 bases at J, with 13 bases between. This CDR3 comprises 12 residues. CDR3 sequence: CASSLPGVEQFF. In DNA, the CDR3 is TGTGCCAGCAGCCTGCCCGGAGTCGAGCAGTTCTTC.

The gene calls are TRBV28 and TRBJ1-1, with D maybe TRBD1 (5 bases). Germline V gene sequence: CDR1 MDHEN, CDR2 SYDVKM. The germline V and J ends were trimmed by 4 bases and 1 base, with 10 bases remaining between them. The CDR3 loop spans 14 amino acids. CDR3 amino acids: CASSSPRGNTEAFF. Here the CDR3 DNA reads TGTGCCAGCAGTTCACCAAGGGGGAACACTGAAGCTTTCTTT.

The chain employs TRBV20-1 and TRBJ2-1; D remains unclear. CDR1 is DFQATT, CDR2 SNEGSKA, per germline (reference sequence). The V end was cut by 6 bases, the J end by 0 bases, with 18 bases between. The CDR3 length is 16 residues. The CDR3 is CSATRLAAISYNEQFF. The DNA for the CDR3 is TGCAGTGCAACCCGGCTCGCGGCTATCTCCTACAATGAGCAGTTCTTC.

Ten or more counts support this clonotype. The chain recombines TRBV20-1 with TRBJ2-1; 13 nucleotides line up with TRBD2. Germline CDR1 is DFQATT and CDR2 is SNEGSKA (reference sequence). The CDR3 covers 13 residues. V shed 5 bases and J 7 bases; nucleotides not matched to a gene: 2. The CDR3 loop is CSAPGLAGNEQFF. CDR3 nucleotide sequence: TGCAGTGCTCCGGGACTAGCGGGGAATGAGCAGTTCTTC.

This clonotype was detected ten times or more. CDR3 bases: TGTGCCAGCAGCTTAGATGGGTCAGGGAAAGCTTTCTTT. As protein: CASSLDGSGKAFF. The V and J genes are TRBV7-2 and TRBJ1-1; perhaps TRBD1 as D (5 bases). This CDR3 has 13 amino acids. Trimming left V 1 base short and J 9 bases short, with 12 bases between. Germline V lookup: CDR1 SGHTA, CDR2 FQGNSA. Full variable domain (missing parts from reference TRBV7-2 and TRBJ1-1): GAGVSQSPSNKVTEKGKDVELRCDPISGHTALYWYRQSLGQGLEFLIYFQGNSAPDKSGLPSDRFSAERTGGSVSTLTIQRTQQEDSAVYLCASSLDGSGKAFFGQGTRLTVV.

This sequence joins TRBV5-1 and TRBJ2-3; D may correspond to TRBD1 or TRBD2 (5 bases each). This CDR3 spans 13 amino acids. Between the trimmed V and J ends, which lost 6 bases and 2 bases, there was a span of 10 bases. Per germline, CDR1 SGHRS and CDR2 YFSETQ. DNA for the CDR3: TGCGCCAGCACCACCGGGACCACAGATACGCAGTATTTT. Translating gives CASTTGTTDTQYF.

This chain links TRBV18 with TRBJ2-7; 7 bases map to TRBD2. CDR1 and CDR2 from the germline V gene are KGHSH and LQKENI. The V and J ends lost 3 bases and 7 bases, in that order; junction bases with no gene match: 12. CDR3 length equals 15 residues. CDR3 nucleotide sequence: TGTGCCAGCTCACCCATTGGGGCGGGAGCAGGGGAGCAGTACTTC. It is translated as CASSPIGAGAGEQYF.

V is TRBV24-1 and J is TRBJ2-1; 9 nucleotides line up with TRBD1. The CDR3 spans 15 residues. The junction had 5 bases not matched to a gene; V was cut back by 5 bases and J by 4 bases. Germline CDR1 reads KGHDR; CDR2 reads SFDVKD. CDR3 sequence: CATSVPGQGYNEQFF. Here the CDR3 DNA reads TGTGCCACCAGTGTCCCGGGACAGGGATACAATGAGCAGTTCTTC.

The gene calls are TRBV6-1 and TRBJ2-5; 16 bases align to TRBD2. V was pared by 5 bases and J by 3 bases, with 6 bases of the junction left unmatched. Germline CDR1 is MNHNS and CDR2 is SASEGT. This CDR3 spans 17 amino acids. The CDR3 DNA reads TGTGCCAGCAGTCCCGGGACTAGCGGGGGGGCGGAAGAGACCCAGTACTTC. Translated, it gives CASSPGTSGGAEETQYF.

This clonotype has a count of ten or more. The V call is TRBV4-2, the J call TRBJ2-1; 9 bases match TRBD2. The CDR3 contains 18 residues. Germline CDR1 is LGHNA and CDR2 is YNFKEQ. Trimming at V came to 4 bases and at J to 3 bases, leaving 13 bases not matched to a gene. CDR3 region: CASSLELTVAGVYNEQFF. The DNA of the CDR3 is TGTGCCAGCAGCCTTGAGCTCACCGTAGCGGGGGTCTACAATGAGCAGTTCTTC.

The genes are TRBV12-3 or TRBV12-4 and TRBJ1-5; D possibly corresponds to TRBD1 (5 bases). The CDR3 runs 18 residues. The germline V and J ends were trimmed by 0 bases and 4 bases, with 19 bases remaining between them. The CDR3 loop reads CASSLALLFEGHNQPQHF. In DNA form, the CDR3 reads TGTGCCAGCAGTTTAGCGCTGTTGTTTGAGGGGCATAATCAGCCCCAGCATTTT.

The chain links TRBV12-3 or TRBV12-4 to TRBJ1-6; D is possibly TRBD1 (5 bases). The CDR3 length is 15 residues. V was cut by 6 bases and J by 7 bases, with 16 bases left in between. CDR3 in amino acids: CASRQDGVTNSPLHF. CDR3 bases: TGTGCCAGCAGACAGGACGGAGTCACCAATTCACCCCTCCACTTT.